Shown below are 27 T cell receptor beta chains from a single sample sequenced in a study of T cells in women clearing cervical HPV infection. Profiling relied on immunoSEQ multiplex PCR, and the TCRdb table lists in-frame clones only, not all of them. This sample's table has about 45,000 clones. The sample comprised blood buffy coat. The origin of the receptors is a woman between 18 and 70 years old with a cervical HPV16 infection that either progressed to CIN3+ or cleared (not recorded which).

CDR3 DNA, as far as it was read: TGTGCCGAACAAGCAACTAATGAAAAA. Translation: CAEQATNEK. The full-length CDR3 reads as CAEQATNEKLFF. V is TRBV6-2 or TRBV6-3 and J is TRBJ1-4; D ambiguous. The read falls 3 residues short of the CDR3 end, and the missing part is taken from the germline J gene. CDR1 MNHEY and CDR2 SVGEGT come from the germline V gene. The CDR3 loop spans 12 amino acids. V lost 11 bases, J lost 0 bases, and 7 bases lay in between.

As to this clone: The DNA ends 3 residues before the CDR3 does, and the rest of the CDR3 is filled in from the germline J gene. This sequence joins TRBV19 and TRBJ1-6, with 7 bases lining up with TRBD1. Germline V lookup: CDR1 LNHDA, CDR2 SQIVND (reference sequence). After removal of 1 base from V and 10 bases from J, the junction contained 7 bases not matched to a gene. The CDR3 has 15 amino acids. This CDR3 reads CASSIGEGARSPLHF. The DNA read from the CDR3 is TGTGCCAGTAGTATAGGAGAGGGGGCGAGGTCACCC.

As regards this clone: The read terminates 3 residues before the CDR3 end, so the remaining end is supplied by the germline J gene. J is TRBJ2-2 and V is TRBV6-1, with D maybe TRBD1 (5 bases). The CDR3 runs 14 residues. The germline V gene has CDR1 MNHNS and CDR2 SASEGT. The part of the CDR3 DNA that was read is TGTGCCAGCCGTGCGGAGTCTGGGGCCAACGTG. It specifies CASRAESGANV. The CDR3 in full is CASRAESGANVLFF.

To note about this clone: Sequencing ends 3 residues short of the CDR3 end; the germline J gene provides the rest. V usage is TRBV6-2 or TRBV6-3 and J usage is TRBJ2-1, with 8 bases identical to TRBD2. The CDR3 runs to 14 residues. J lost 6 bases, V lost 8 bases, and 9 bases had no gene match. In germline, CDR1 is MNHEY, CDR2 SVGEGT. The DNA read from the CDR3 is TGTGCCAGCCACACCGGGACTAGTGCCAATGAG. Encoded protein: CASHTGTSANE. The complete CDR3 sequence is CASHTGTSANEQFF.

This clone shows up as medium-sized (0.01 to 0.1%) by frequency. The CDR3 is cut off 3 residues early in the read; its end comes from the germline J gene. The rearrangement links TRBV19 to TRBJ2-7, with 10 bases fitting TRBD1. The CDR3 is made up of 14 amino acids. The ends lost 8 bases at V and 1 base at J; junction bases unmatched: 5. From germline, CDR1 is LNHDA and CDR2 SQIVND (reference sequence). The CDR3 sequence: CASSGTGASYEQYF. CDR3 DNA, as far as it was read: TGTGCCAGTTCAGGGACAGGGGCTTCCTACGAG.

Of note for this clone: With the read ending 3 residues before the CDR3 end, the germline J gene is used to fill in that end. This sequence joins TRBV2 and TRBJ2-1; 8 nucleotides line up with TRBD1. CDR1 is SNHLY and CDR2 is FYNNEI in the germline V gene. V shed 7 bases, J shed 9 bases, and the junction held 5 bases outside the gene matches. The CDR3 contains 12 residues. Partial CDR3 DNA: TGTGCCAGCACCGGACAGGGCGCTGAG. Translation gives CASTGQGAE. In full, the CDR3 is CASTGQGAEQFF.

As concerns this clone: The read terminates 3 residues ahead of where the CDR3 ends, so the germline J gene completes it. J is TRBJ1-4 and V is TRBV11-2; 10 bases match TRBD1. From germline, CDR1 is SGHAT and CDR2 FQNNGV. V lost 5 bases to trimming and J lost 8 bases; unmatched junction nucleotides: 8. There are 15 residues in the CDR3. The sequenced CDR3 bases are TGTGCCAGCAGCCCCCGGGACAGGGGAGAAGAAAAA. As protein: CASSPRDRGEEK. The entire CDR3 is CASSPRDRGEEKLFF.

Regarding this clone: The CDR3 end lies 3 residues beyond the end of the read and is filled in from the germline J gene. V and J are TRBV20-1 and TRBJ2-7, with 7 bases fitting TRBD2. Germline V gene data show CDR1 as DFQATT and CDR2 as SNEGSKA (reference sequence). The CDR3 sequence is 14 residues long. After removal of 0 bases from V and 2 bases from J, the junction contained 4 bases not matched to a gene. The CDR3 bases that were read are TGCAGTGCTAGAGATCGGGGGGATCCCTACGAG. Translating it yields CSARDRGDPYE. The entire CDR3 is CSARDRGDPYEQYF.

Concerning this clone: At one end the junction does not follow the germline gene, possibly because of a read error. The read ends 3 residues before the CDR3 terminus; that terminus is restored from the germline J gene. The chain uses TRBV7-3 and TRBJ2-2; 9 bases are a match to TRBD1. In germline, CDR1 is SGHTA, CDR2 FQGTGA. The CDR3 contains 15 residues. CDR3 in amino acids: CASSSGTGNTGGLFF. The sequenced part of the CDR3 DNA is TGTGCCAGCAGCTCCGGGACAGGGAACACCGGGGGG.

As to this clone: The read ends 3 residues shy of where the CDR3 ends; the end is completed using the germline J gene. This sequence joins TRBV20-1 and TRBJ1-1; D is possibly TRBD1 (6 bases). CDR1 and CDR2 from the germline V gene are DFQATT and SNEGSKA (reference sequence). Between the trimmed V and J ends, which lost 4 bases and 4 bases, there was a span of 10 bases. The CDR3 spans 12 residues. The covered CDR3 bases are TGCAGTGCTACTGGGGGCTTCACTGAA. Its translation: CSATGGFTE. The full CDR3 is CSATGGFTEAFF.

As to this clone: From the germline J gene comes the end of the CDR3, since the read stops 3 residues before it. The V and J genes are TRBV11-3 and TRBJ2-1; 8 bases match TRBD2. With V trimmed by 5 bases and J by 4 bases, 7 bases remained unmatched. The germline CDR1 and CDR2 sequences are SGHNT and YENEEA. The CDR3 runs to 15 residues. Here the CDR3 reads CASSTGLALYNEQFF. The sequenced CDR3 bases are TGTGCCAGCAGCACCGGACTAGCTCTTTACAATGAG.

As concerns this clone: Coverage ceases 3 residues before the CDR3 finishes, and the germline J gene fills in the end. J is TRBJ1-2 and V is TRBV19; maybe TRBD1 (5 bases). Trimming left V 5 bases short and J 4 bases short, with 14 bases between. Germline CDR1 is LNHDA and CDR2 is SQIVND (reference sequence). The CDR3 runs 14 residues. The CDR3 protein is CASSPGGFLYGYTF. Partial CDR3 DNA: TGTGCCAGTAGTCCCGGGGGTTTCCTCTATGGC.

Concerning this clone itself: The CDR3 extends 3 residues past the end of the read, so its final part is completed from the germline J gene. The chain joins TRBV6-2 or TRBV6-3 to TRBJ2-5, with 11 bases aligning to TRBD2. Germline assignment: CDR1 MNHEY and CDR2 SVGEGT. Trimming removed 6 bases from V and 0 bases from J; junction bases left unmatched: 9. This CDR3 is built from 17 residues. The part of the CDR3 DNA that was read is TGTGCCAGCAGCAGTAGACTAGCGGGACCAAACCAAGAGACC. Its protein product is CASSSRLAGPNQET. Given in full, the CDR3 is CASSSRLAGPNQETQYF.

In the case of this clone: The CDR3 goes on 3 residues after the read ends, and that part is filled in from the germline J gene. This chain joins TRBV5-4 and TRBJ2-7; D is possibly TRBD1 (5 bases). The CDR3 has 14 residues. The germline V gene encodes CDR1 SGHNT and CDR2 YYREEE (reference sequence). V was shortened by 4 bases and J by 3 bases, with 14 bases between the two germline ends. Here the CDR3 reads CASSHRGGNYEQYF. The CDR3 bases that were read are TGTGCCAGCAGCCATAGGGGCGGCAACTACGAG.

In regard to this clone: The read stops 3 residues short of the end of the CDR3; the missing end is completed from the germline J gene. This chain joins TRBV13 and TRBJ2-5, with 7 bases identical to TRBD2. Germline V CDR1 and CDR2: PRHDT, FYEKMQ (reference sequence). The V segment lost 5 bases and the J segment 1 base; nucleotides outside the gene matches: 7. The CDR3 totals 15 residues. The chain's CDR3 is CASSTPGGGQETQYF. Incomplete CDR3 DNA: TGTGCCAGCAGCACCCCTGGCGGGGGCCAAGAGACC.

A note on this clone: The read finishes 3 residues shy of the CDR3 end, and the germline J gene is used to complete it. V and J are TRBV11-2 and TRBJ1-5; possible D gene TRBD1, 5 bases. This CDR3 spans 15 amino acids. The V gene's germline CDR1 is SGHAT and CDR2 FQNNGV. V lost 5 bases and J 0 bases, leaving 11 bases between the germline ends. CDR3 region: CASSIRGASNQPQHF. Partial CDR3 DNA: TGTGCCAGCAGCATTCGAGGGGCTAGCAATCAGCCC.

For this clone: The read is 3 residues too short to cover the CDR3 end, so that end is filled in from the germline J gene. This chain joins TRBV7-2 and TRBJ2-3, with TRBD2 matching over 10 bases. Losses at the gene ends were 8 bases for V and 2 bases for J; bases not matched to a gene: 7. Germline CDR1 SGHTA, CDR2 FQGNSA. This CDR3 spans 15 amino acids. Partial CDR3 DNA: TGTGCCAGCGGAATAGCGGGAGGACACACAGATACG. It yields the protein CASGIAGGHTDT. The entire CDR3 reads CASGIAGGHTDTQYF.

Worth noting for this clone: The CDR3 is cut off 3 residues early in the read; its end comes from the germline J gene. The chain couples TRBV6-2 or TRBV6-3 to TRBJ1-4; D not certain. The V gene lost 5 bases and the J gene lost 8 bases, with 12 bases spanning the gap. The CDR3 loop spans 13 amino acids. Germline CDR1 reads MNHEY; CDR2 reads SVGEGT. The CDR3 region is CASSPKNAEKLFF. The CDR3 bases that were read are TGTGCCAGCAGTCCCAAGAATGCGGAAAAA.

To note about this clone: The read stops 3 residues short of the end of the CDR3; the missing end is completed from the germline J gene. V is TRBV19 and J is TRBJ1-2, with 7 bases identical to TRBD1. Unmatched junction bases numbered 8, after V lost 7 bases and J lost 3 bases. This CDR3 comprises 14 residues. Germline V gene lookup returns CDR1 LNHDA and CDR2 SQIVND (reference sequence). CDR3: CASTSPGTDYGYTF. The sequenced part of the CDR3 DNA is TGTGCCAGTACTTCCCCCGGGACAGACTATGGC. Full variable domain (rest looked up from reference TRBV19 and TRBJ1-2): DGGITQSPKYLFRKEGQNVTLSCEQNLNHDAMYWYRQDPGQGLRLIYYSQIVNDFQKGDIAEGYSVSREKKESFPLTVTSAQKNPTAFYLCASTSPGTDYGYTFGSGTRLTVV.

Comments on this clone: The read ends 3 residues early relative to the CDR3; the germline J gene fills the gap. The J gene is TRBJ2-3, the V gene TRBV7-2, with TRBD1 matching 7 bases. CDR3 length: 14 amino acids. The V gene's germline CDR1 is SGHTA and CDR2 FQGNSA. The CDR3 spells CASSAQGPNQPQYF. The part of the CDR3 DNA that was read is TGTGCCAGCAGCGCACAGGGGCCAAATCAGCCG.

About this clone: One end of the junction is discordant with germline, which a read error may explain. The CDR3 end lies 3 residues beyond the end of the read and is filled in from the germline J gene. The chain has TRBV5-1 and TRBJ2-2; 7 bases agree with TRBD1. The CDR3 runs to 15 residues. Germline CDR1 is SGHRS and CDR2 is YFSETQ. The CDR3 spells CASSFGTAYTEELFF. Partial CDR3 DNA: TGCGCCAGCAGCTTCGGGACAGCATACACCGAGGAG. Full variable domain (rest looked up from reference TRBV5-1 and TRBJ2-2): KAGVTQTPRYLIKTRGQQVTLSCSPISGHRSVSWYQQTPGQGLQFLFEYFSETQRNKGNFPGRFSGRQFSNSRSEMNVSTLELGDSALYLCASSFGTAYTEELFFGEGSRLTVL.

On this clone: From the germline J gene comes the end of the CDR3, since the read stops 3 residues before it. This chain connects TRBV5-6 to TRBJ2-3, with TRBD1 matching 9 bases. CDR3 length: 14 residues. Looked up from germline, CDR1 is SGHDT and CDR2 is YYEEEE. The sequenced part of the CDR3 DNA is TGTGCCAGCAGCCGGGACAGGGTCAATCAGCCG. Residues: CASSRDRVNQP. The CDR3 as a whole reads CASSRDRVNQPQYF. Supplemented by reference TRBV5-6 and TRBJ2-3, the full variable domain reads DAGVTQSPTHLIKTRGQQVTLRCSPKSGHDTVSWYQQALGQGPQFIFQYYEEEERQRGNFPDRFSGHQFPNYSSELNVNALLLGDSALYLCASSRDRVNQPQYFGPGTRLTVL.

Incomplete CDR3 DNA: TGTGCCAGCAGCGGGCCCGCGGGGGGCACCACAGATACG. It is translated as CASSGPAGGTTDT. The full CDR3 is CASSGPAGGTTDTQYF. This chain uses TRBV5-4 with TRBJ2-3; the match to TRBD2 covers 8 bases. The DNA ends 3 residues before the CDR3 does, and the rest of the CDR3 is filled in from the germline J gene. The CDR3 has 16 amino acids. With 4 bases clipped from V and 2 bases from J, the junction kept 9 bases outside the gene matches. Germline CDR1 is SGHNT and CDR2 is YYREEE (reference sequence). Together with reference TRBV5-4 and TRBJ2-3, the CDR3 gives the full variable domain: ETGVTQSPTHLIKTRGQQVTLRCSSQSGHNTVSWYQQALGQGPQFIFQYYREEENGRGNFPPRFSGLQFPNYSSELNVNALELDDSALYLCASSGPAGGTTDTQYFGPGTRLTVL.

Notes on this clone: From the germline J gene comes the end of the CDR3, since the read stops 3 residues before it. The same CDR3 arises from other DNA sequences in this sample as well. The V gene is TRBV7-2, the J gene TRBJ2-2; D call uncertain. Germline values: CDR1 SGHTA, CDR2 FQGNSA. The length of the CDR3 is 15 residues. Trimming pared 2 bases from V and 1 base from J, leaving 8 bases between. This chain's CDR3 is CASSLSGRNTGELFF. CDR3 DNA, as far as it was read: TGTGCCAGCAGCTTATCTGGCAGGAACACCGGGGAG.

Concerning this clone: The read terminates 3 residues ahead of where the CDR3 ends, so the germline J gene completes it. The chain couples TRBV7-2 to TRBJ1-1; the D is unclear. Germline V CDR1 and CDR2: SGHTA, FQGNSA. V lost 5 bases and J 1 base, leaving 8 bases between the germline ends. The length of the CDR3 is 13 residues. The CDR3 DNA, read in part, is TGTGCCAGCAGCAGCGACGCGAACACTGAA. This codes for CASSSDANTE. The full CDR3 protein reads CASSSDANTEAFF.

About this clone itself: The DNA ends 3 residues before the CDR3 does, and the rest of the CDR3 is filled in from the germline J gene. The V gene is TRBV18, the J gene TRBJ2-1, with TRBD2 identical over 10 bases. J was trimmed by 3 bases and V by 8 bases; bases with no gene match: 4. CDR3 length: 14 amino acids. From germline, CDR1 is KGHSH and CDR2 LQKENI. The CDR3 spells CASTSSGSYNEQFF. Partial CDR3 DNA: TGTGCCAGCACCTCTAGCGGGAGCTACAATGAG.

Points on this clone: The observed sequence ends 3 residues before the CDR3 terminus, with the missing tail filled in from the germline J gene. This chain links TRBV29-1 with TRBJ2-5; tentatively, D is TRBD1 (7 bases). CDR3 size: 14 residues. V shed 7 bases and J shed 3 bases, with 18 bases lying between them. CDR1 SQVTM and CDR2 ANQGSEA come from the germline V gene. Incomplete CDR3 DNA: TGCAGCGCCGGAGGGGACAGACTCAAAGAGACC. Translated, it gives CSAGGDRLKET. The whole CDR3 is CSAGGDRLKETQYF.